The 5 T cell receptor beta chains in this list originate from one sample, sequenced in a study of cytotoxic CD8 clonotypes in ibrutinib-treated CLL. Assay used: immunoSEQ multiplex PCR; TCRdb lists only in-frame clones, some missing. The sample lists around 20,000 clones, around 80% occurring once. The specimen comprised PBMCs, sampled before ibrutinib treatment. The receptors derive from a human donor with chronic lymphocytic leukemia.

The V and J genes are TRBV18 and TRBJ2-3; 8 bases map to TRBD1. Germline-derived CDR1 and CDR2 are KGHSH and LQKENI. The CDR3 is 17 residues long. Unmatched junction bases numbered 13, after V lost 4 bases and J lost 4 bases. DNA for the CDR3: TGTGCCAGCTCACGGGAGGCAGGGGGCTTTCTGGCAGATACGCAGTATTTT. Translation: CASSREAGGFLADTQYF.

The chain combines TRBV28 with TRBJ1-2, with 10 bases lining up with TRBD1. The ends lost 4 bases at V and 7 bases at J; junction bases unmatched: 12. This CDR3 region has 16 residues. In germline, CDR1 is MDHEN, CDR2 SYDVKM. The chain's CDR3 is CASSSAGTGDRGGYTF. The CDR3 bases are TGTGCCAGCAGTTCTGCCGGGACGGGGGACAGGGGTGGCTACACCTTC.

The chain combines TRBV28 with TRBJ2-7; TRBD1 agrees at 9 bases. The germline CDR1 and CDR2 sequences are MDHEN and SYDVKM. The V segment lost 2 bases and the J segment 1 base; nucleotides outside the gene matches: 15. The CDR3 covers 19 residues. The CDR3, as DNA: TGTGCCAGCAGTTTACCTACTACAGGGGGCAAGGGTCTTTCCTACGAGCAGTACTTC. This sequence encodes CASSLPTTGGKGLSYEQYF. The variable domain in full, completed from reference TRBV28 and TRBJ2-7, reads DVKVTQSSRYLVKRTGEKVFLECVQDMDHENMFWYRQDPGLGLRLIYFSYDVKMKEKGDIPEGYSVSREKKERFSLILESASTNQTSMYLCASSLPTTGGKGLSYEQYFGPGTRLTVT.

The chain couples TRBV7-2 to TRBJ2-1; TRBD2 matches 7 bases. The CDR3 covers 16 residues. Germline V lookup: CDR1 SGHTA, CDR2 FQGNSA. J was trimmed by 7 bases and V by 5 bases; bases with no gene match: 14. CDR3 region: CASSRVGTTDGNEQFF. CDR3 coding DNA: TGTGCCAGCAGCCGGGTTGGGACTACCGATGGTAATGAGCAGTTCTTC.

The chain combines TRBV27 with TRBJ2-7; TRBD2 matches 10 bases. V lost 5 bases to trimming and J lost 1 base; unmatched junction nucleotides: 8. The CDR3 contains 16 residues. Germline V gene sequence: CDR1 MNHEY, CDR2 SMNVEV (reference sequence). In DNA form, the CDR3 reads TGTGCCAGCAGTCCAGTGGGACTAGCGCTTTCCTACGAGCAGTACTTC. It encodes CASSPVGLALSYEQYF.